Here is one T cell receptor (beta chain) with its context. The data originate from a study of regulatory and conventional T cells in RAG deficiency. Blood CD4+ CD25-low CD127-high conventional T cells supplied the genomic DNA template. Only in-frame clones appear in the TCRdb table, and some are missing; sequencing was by immunoSEQ multiplex PCR. The data contain about 46,000 clones, 90% of them singletons. With 5 bases clipped from V and 5 bases from J, the junction kept 11 bases outside the gene matches. CDR1 is SGHVS and CDR2 is FNYEAQ in the germline V gene. The CDR3 has 16 residues. These data were also reused for a study on regulatory T cells. That work adds: The primer mix had 52 TRBV and 13 TRBJ primers.

This TCR came from a human donor in good health. Sequencing was performed on CD4+ effector T cells sorted from blood. This sequence joins TRBV7-6 and TRBJ1-1; 10 nucleotides agree with TRBD1. In DNA form, the CDR3 reads TGTGCCAGCAGCGCGGGGACAGGGGAAACGAGGACTGAAGCTTTCTTT. This sequence encodes CASSAGTGETRTEAFF.